These T cell receptor beta chains were read from a single sample in a study of beta chain features in type 1 diabetes. Measured with immunoSEQ multiplex PCR; TCRdb has only the in-frame clones, and not every one. This sample has about 150,000 clones; roughly 10% occur once, and the top ten carry about 1.3%. The sample taken for sequencing was naive CD4+ T cells from blood. All receptors come from a man younger than 30 in good health. Each CDR3 is given with its conserved first and last residue. D genes are given only for firm matches. A clone size is listed for some rows: how often the clone was seen (once, few, many), or a class if it is expanded.

abundance	v_gene	j_gene	d_gene	CDR3nt	CDR3aa
NA	TRBV30	TRBJ2-7	NA	TGTGCCTGGAGCCCGACAGGCTCCTACGAGCAGTACTTC	CAWSPTGSYEQYF
few	TRBV7-9	TRBJ1-2	NA	TGTGCCAGCAGCTCCACAGTGGACTATGGCTACACCTTC	CASSSTVDYGYTF
NA	TRBV27	TRBJ1-2	NA	TGTGCCAGCAGTTTATCGGGCAAACAGGTGAACACCTTC	CASSLSGKQVNTF
NA	TRBV29-1	TRBJ1-5	NA	TGCAGCGCCCAAACCGGGACAACAAACAATCAGCCCCAGCATTTT	CSAQTGTTNNQPQHF
few	TRBV4-3	TRBJ1-6	NA	TGCGCCAGCAGCCAAGGGGGGGGTAATTATAATTCACCCCTCCACTTT	CASSQGGGNYNSPLHF
NA	TRBV16	TRBJ1-1	NA	TGTGCCAGCAAAGCGGGGGGCTTGGTCACTGAAGCTTTCTTT	CASKAGGLVTEAFF
few	TRBV5-6	TRBJ2-3	TRBD2	TGTGCCAGCAGCCGTTTAGGGGCGGGGGAGACAGATACGCAGTATTTT	CASSRLGAGETDTQYF
few	TRBV6-1	TRBJ1-6	TRBD1	TGTGCCAGCAGTGAGGCCGGGACAGGGAAGCATAATTCACCCCTCCACTTT	CASSEAGTGKHNSPLHF
few	TRBV6-5	TRBJ1-2	NA	TGTGCCAGCAGGGGCGGGGGTAGGCGAGATGGCTACACCTTC	CASRGGGRRDGYTF
NA	TRBV9	TRBJ2-5	TRBD2	TGTGCCAGCAGCGCCCAACCTAGCGGGGCGCAGACAAGGACCCAGTACTTC	CASSAQPSGAQTRTQYF